These T cell receptor beta chains were read from a single sample in a study of tumour-infiltrating T cells in Burkitt lymphoma. Some clones are missing from TCRdb's copy, which holds only in-frame ones; the method was immunoSEQ multiplex PCR. Of some 5,000 clones in the sample, about 22% are singletons; the top ten hold approximately 27%. Sequenced material: tumor tissue. These receptors were collected from a human donor with diffuse large B-cell lymphoma. Both conserved end residues are part of each CDR3. The D gene is left open where the match is weak. Clone size appears in some rows only: once, few, many, or a class for an expanded clone.

v_call: TRBV27
clone_size: few
j_call: TRBJ2-7
d_call: NA
cdr3_nt: TGTGCCAGCAGTCTAAGTTTCGCCGGTGTCAGGGGTCGATACGAGCAGTACTTC
cdr3_aa: CASSLSFAGVRGRYEQYF

v_call: TRBV5-1
clone_size: few
j_call: TRBJ2-7
d_call: NA
cdr3_nt: TGCGCCAGCAGCCGGACCGCGACGTCCTACGAGCAGTACTTC
cdr3_aa: CASSRTATSYEQYF

v_call: TRBV5-1
clone_size: NA
j_call: TRBJ1-2
d_call: TRBD1
cdr3_nt: TGCGCCAGCAGCTTGACCCTCGGGACAGTCTATGGCTACACCTTC
cdr3_aa: CASSLTLGTVYGYTF

v_call: TRBV6-6
clone_size: few
j_call: TRBJ2-7
d_call: NA
cdr3_nt: TGTGCCAGCAGTGAGCCTTACGAGCAGTACTTC
cdr3_aa: CASSEPYEQYF

v_call: TRBV4-2
clone_size: medium-sized
j_call: TRBJ2-7
d_call: TRBD2
cdr3_nt: TGTGCCAGCAGCCAAGATGGGACGGGGGGGGAGAACTCCTACGAGCAGTACTTC
cdr3_aa: CASSQDGTGGENSYEQYF

v_call: TRBV6-6
clone_size: NA
j_call: TRBJ2-5
d_call: NA
cdr3_nt: TGTGCCAGCACTAGCCAAGAGACCCAGTACTTC
cdr3_aa: CASTSQETQYF

v_call: TRBV7-7
clone_size: NA
j_call: TRBJ2-7
d_call: NA
cdr3_nt: TGTGCTAGCAGCTTAGCGATGAGGGACCTCTCCTACGAGCAGTACTTC
cdr3_aa: CASSLAMRDLSYEQYF

v_call: TRBV19
clone_size: NA
j_call: TRBJ1-5
d_call: TRBD1
cdr3_nt: TGTGCCAGTAGTACTTCGGCCGACAGGGGCTTACAGCCCCAGCATTTT
cdr3_aa: CASSTSADRGLQPQHF

v_call: TRBV28
clone_size: NA
j_call: TRBJ2-7
d_call: TRBD2
cdr3_nt: TGTGCCAGCAGTTTGATGGGTTCAAGGGAGGGGCAGTACTTC
cdr3_aa: CASSLMGSREGQYF

v_call: TRBV27
clone_size: NA
j_call: TRBJ1-3
d_call: NA
cdr3_nt: TGTGCCAGCGGCTCTGGAAACACCATATATTTT
cdr3_aa: CASGSGNTIYF

v_call: TRBV6-5
clone_size: NA
j_call: TRBJ2-1
d_call: NA
cdr3_nt: TGTGCCAGCAGTTACCACGACACCTACAATGAGCAGTTCTTC
cdr3_aa: CASSYHDTYNEQFF

v_call: TRBV29-1
clone_size: NA
j_call: TRBJ2-7
d_call: TRBD1
cdr3_nt: TGCAGCGTTGATATCGGACAGGGAAAGTACGAGCAGTACTTC
cdr3_aa: CSVDIGQGKYEQYF

v_call: TRBV20-1
clone_size: few
j_call: TRBJ2-7
d_call: NA
cdr3_nt: TGCAGTGCCGCGTCGGGGTACGAGCAGTACTTC
cdr3_aa: CSAASGYEQYF